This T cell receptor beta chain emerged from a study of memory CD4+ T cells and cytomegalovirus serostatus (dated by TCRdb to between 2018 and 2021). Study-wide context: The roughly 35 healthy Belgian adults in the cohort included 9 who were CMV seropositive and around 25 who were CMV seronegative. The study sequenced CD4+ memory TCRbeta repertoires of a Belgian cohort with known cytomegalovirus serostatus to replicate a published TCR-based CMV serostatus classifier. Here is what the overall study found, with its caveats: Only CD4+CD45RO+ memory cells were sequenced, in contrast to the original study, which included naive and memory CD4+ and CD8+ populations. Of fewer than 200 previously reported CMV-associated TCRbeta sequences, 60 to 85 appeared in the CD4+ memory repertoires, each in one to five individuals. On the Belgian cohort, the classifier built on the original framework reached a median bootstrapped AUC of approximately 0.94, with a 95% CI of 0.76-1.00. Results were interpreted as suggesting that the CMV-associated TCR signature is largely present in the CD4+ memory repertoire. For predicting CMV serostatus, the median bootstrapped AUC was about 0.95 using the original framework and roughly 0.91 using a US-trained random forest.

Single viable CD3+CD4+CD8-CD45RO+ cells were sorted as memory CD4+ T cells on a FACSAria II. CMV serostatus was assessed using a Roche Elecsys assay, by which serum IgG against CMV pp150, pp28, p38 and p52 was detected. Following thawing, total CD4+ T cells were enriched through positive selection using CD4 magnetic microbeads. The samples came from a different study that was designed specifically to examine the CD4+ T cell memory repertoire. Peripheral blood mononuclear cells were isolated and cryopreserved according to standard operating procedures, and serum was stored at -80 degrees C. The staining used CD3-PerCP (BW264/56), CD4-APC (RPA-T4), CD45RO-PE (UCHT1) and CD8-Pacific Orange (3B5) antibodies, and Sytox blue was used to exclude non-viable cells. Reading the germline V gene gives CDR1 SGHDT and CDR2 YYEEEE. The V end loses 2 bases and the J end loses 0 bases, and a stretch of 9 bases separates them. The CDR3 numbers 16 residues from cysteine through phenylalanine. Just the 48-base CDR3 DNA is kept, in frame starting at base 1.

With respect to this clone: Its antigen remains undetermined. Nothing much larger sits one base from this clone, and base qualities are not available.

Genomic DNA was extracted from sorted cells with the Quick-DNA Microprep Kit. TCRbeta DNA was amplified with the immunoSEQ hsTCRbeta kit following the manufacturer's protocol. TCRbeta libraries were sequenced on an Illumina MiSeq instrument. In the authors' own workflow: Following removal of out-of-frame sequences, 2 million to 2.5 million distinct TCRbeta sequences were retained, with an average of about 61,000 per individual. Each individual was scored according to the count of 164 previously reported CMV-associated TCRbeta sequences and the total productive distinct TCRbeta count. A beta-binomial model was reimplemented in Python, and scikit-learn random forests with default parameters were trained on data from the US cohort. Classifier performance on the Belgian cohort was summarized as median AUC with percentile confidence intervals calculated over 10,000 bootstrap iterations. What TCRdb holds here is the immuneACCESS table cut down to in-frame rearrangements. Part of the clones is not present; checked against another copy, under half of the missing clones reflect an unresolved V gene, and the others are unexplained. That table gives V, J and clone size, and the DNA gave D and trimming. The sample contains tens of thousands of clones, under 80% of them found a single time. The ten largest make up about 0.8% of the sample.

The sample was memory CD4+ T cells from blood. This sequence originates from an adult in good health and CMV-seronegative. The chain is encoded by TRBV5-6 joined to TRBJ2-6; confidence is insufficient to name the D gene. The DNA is TGTGCCAGCAGCTTTCGTCTCGACTCTGGGGCCAACGTCCTGACTTTC. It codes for CASSFRLDSGANVLTF.